This is a list of T cell receptor beta chains from one sample in a study of cytomegalovirus exposure and HLA in healthy donors. Sequencing was performed with immunoSEQ multiplex PCR; in TCRdb, only in-frame clones are kept and a portion is missing. Of 120,000 or so clones in the sample, more than 75% were seen once. Sequenced input: PBMCs. Receptor source: a woman aged 30 to 39 in good health and CMV-seronegative. Each CDR3 is given with its conserved first and last residue. The order of the fields is D gene, J gene, clone size, V gene, CDR3 DNA, CDR3 protein. D genes are given only for firm matches. Expanded clones get a size class; other rows say once, few or many, or leave the size out.

>TRBD1|TRBJ2-7|few|TRBV23-1
TGCGCCAGCCCGCGACAGGGAGCCTACGAGCAGTACTTC
CASPRQGAYEQYF
>TRBD1|TRBJ1-2|NA|TRBV27
TGTGCCAGCAGTTACCGGACAGGGAACGGCTACACCTTC
CASSYRTGNGYTF
>TRBD2|TRBJ2-3|NA|TRBV4-1
TGCGCCAGCAGCCAAGTGGGAGGGCTAGCGGGGGTCACAGATACGCAGTATTTT
CASSQVGGLAGVTDTQYF
>NA|TRBJ1-2|NA|TRBV11-3
TGTGCCAGCAGCTCTTCACAGGGTCTCTATGGCTACACCTTC
CASSSSQGLYGYTF
>TRBD1|TRBJ1-2|NA|TRBV19
TGTGCCAGTAGCCGGACAGGGGGCGGGTATGGCTACACCTTC
CASSRTGGGYGYTF
>TRBD1|TRBJ2-7|NA|TRBV19
TGTGCCAGTAGCCCGATGACAGGGGGCAGCGAGCAGTACTTC
CASSPMTGGSEQYF
>TRBD1|TRBJ2-2|NA|TRBV18
TGTGCCAGCTCACCGTGGGGACAGGGGGCTCTCACCGGGGAGCTGTTTTTT
CASSPWGQGALTGELFF
>NA|TRBJ2-7|NA|TRBV11-3
TGTGCCAGCAGCAACAGGGTCTACGAGCAGTACTTC
CASSNRVYEQYF
>TRBD1|TRBJ1-4|NA|TRBV6-6
TGTGCCAGCAGTCCCGGGACAGGAGGGGAAAAACTGTTTTTT
CASSPGTGGEKLFF
>TRBD2|TRBJ2-1|NA|TRBV27
TGTGCCAGCAGTTTTAGCGGGGGCCGCTACAATGAGCAGTTCTTC
CASSFSGGRYNEQFF
>NA|TRBJ1-2|NA|TRBV6-5
TGTGCCAGCAGGGGGGGAAGGGCCGGAGGCTATGGCTACACCTTC
CASRGGRAGGYGYTF
>NA|TRBJ2-5|NA|TRBV5-4
TGTGCCAGCAGACCCAACTTACAAGAGACCCAGTACTTC
CASRPNLQETQYF
>TRBD2|TRBJ2-7|NA|TRBV7-2
TGTGCCAGCAGCCCGCGGTTAGCGGGTATCGAGCAGTACTTC
CASSPRLAGIEQYF
>TRBD2|TRBJ2-5|NA|TRBV4-1
TGCGCCAGCAGCCAAGAGTGGGGGGGAGAGACCCAGTACTTC
CASSQEWGGETQYF
>NA|TRBJ1-5|once|TRBV19
TGTGCCAGTAGTATGGGGAGACTTAATCAGCCCCAGCATTTT
CASSMGRLNQPQHF
>NA|TRBJ1-2|NA|TRBV5-1
TGCGCCAGCAGCTTGGTAGCAGGGTTTGGCTACACCTTC
CASSLVAGFGYTF
>NA|TRBJ2-1|NA|TRBV9
TGTGCCAGCAGCGTAGTCGGAGCGGCTTCCTACAATGAGCAGTTCTTC
CASSVVGAASYNEQFF
>NA|TRBJ2-3|NA|TRBV19
TGTGCCAGTTGGGGGGCAGATACGCAGTATTTT
CASWGADTQYF
>TRBD1|TRBJ1-1|few|TRBV11-3
TGTGCCAGCAGCCCCCCGGGACAGGGGGCGGGGGCTTTCTTT
CASSPPGQGAGAFF
>NA|TRBJ2-7|NA|TRBV11-3
TGTGCCAGCAGCTTCGGAAGGGGGAGAACCTACGAGCAGTACTTC
CASSFGRGRTYEQYF